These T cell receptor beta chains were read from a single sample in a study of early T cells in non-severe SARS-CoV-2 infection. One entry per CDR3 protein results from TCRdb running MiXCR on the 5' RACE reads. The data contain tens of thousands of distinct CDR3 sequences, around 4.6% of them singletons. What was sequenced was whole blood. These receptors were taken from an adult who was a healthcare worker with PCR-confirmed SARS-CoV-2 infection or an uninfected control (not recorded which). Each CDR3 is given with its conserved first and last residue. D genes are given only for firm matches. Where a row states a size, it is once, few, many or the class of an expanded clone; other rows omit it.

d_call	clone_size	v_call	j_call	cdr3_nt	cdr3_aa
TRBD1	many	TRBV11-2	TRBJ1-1	TGTGCCAGCAGCCCGGTACAGGGGAGGAACACTGAAGCTTTCTTT	CASSPVQGRNTEAFF
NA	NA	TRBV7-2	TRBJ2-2	TGTGCCAGCAGCTCATCTACCCTAGGGGGGCGAACCGGGGAGCTGTTTTTT	CASSSSTLGGRTGELFF
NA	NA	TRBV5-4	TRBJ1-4	TGTGCCAGCAGCTGGGAGCCCCGGGACGTAAAACTGTTTTTT	CASSWEPRDVKLFF
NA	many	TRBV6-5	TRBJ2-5	TGTGCCAGCAGGTCGGGGCTTCACGAGACCCAGTACTTC	CASRSGLHETQYF
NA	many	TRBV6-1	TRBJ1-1	TGTGCCAGCAGTCCTCAGGGTTCGGGGTACACTGAAGCTTTCTTT	CASSPQGSGYTEAFF
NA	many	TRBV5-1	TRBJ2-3	TGCGCCAGCAGCCTCGACTTAGATACGCAGTATTTT	CASSLDLDTQYF
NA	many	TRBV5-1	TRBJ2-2	TGCGCCAGCAATCGGGACTCGAACACCGGGGAGCTGTTTTTT	CASNRDSNTGELFF
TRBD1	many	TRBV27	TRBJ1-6	TGTGCCAGCAGCGGAGGGACAGGGAGTTCACCCCTCCACTTT	CASSGGTGSSPLHF
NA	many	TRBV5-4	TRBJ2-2	TGTGCCAGCAGCTTGGGGGCCCAAAACACCGGGGAGCTGTTTTTT	CASSLGAQNTGELFF
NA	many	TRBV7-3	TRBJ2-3	TGTGCCAGCAGCCCGACCGGGGTGAAGCAGTATTTT	CASSPTGVKQYF
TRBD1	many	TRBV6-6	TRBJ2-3	TGTGCCAGCAGCACTACCGGACAGGGGAATTCAGATACGCAGTATTTT	CASSTTGQGNSDTQYF
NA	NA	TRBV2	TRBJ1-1	TGTGCCAGCAGTGCGAGGCGGGCGGGAACTGAAGCTTTCTTT	CASSARRAGTEAFF
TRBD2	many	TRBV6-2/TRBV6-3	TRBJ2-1	TGTGCCAGCAGTTATCCGAGGACTAGCGGGGACAATGAGCAGTTCTTC	CASSYPRTSGDNEQFF
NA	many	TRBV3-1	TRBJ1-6	TGTGCCAGCAGCCCCACGAGGAATTCACCCCTCCACTTT	CASSPTRNSPLHF
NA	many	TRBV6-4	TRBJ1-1	TGTGCCAATCTGAATCGCCCCGACAGCAACACTGAAGCTTTCTTT	CANLNRPDSNTEAFF
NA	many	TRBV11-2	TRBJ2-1	TGTGCCAGCAGCTCCGACCGGGACTCCAGTGAGCAGTTCTTC	CASSSDRDSSEQFF
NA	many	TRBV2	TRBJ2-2	TGTGCCAGCAGTGAACGGACAACGAACACCGGGGAGCTGTTTTTT	CASSERTTNTGELFF
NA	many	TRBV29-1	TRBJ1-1	TGCAGTCACAACGGGGGGTCAATGAACACTGAAGCTTTCTTT	CSHNGGSMNTEAFF
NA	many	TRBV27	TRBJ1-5	TGTGCCAGCAGTTTAGGAGCTAGCAATCAGCCCCAGCATTTT	CASSLGASNQPQHF
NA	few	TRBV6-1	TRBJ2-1	TGTGCCAGCAGTGAAATGGCGGATGAGCAGTTCTTC	CASSEMADEQFF
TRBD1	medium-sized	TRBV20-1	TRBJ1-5	TGCAGTGCTAGAGATCGGGCAGGGGGTAATTTTCAGCCCCAGCATTTT	CSARDRAGGNFQPQHF
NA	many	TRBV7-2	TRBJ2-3	TGTGCCAGCAGCTTAGCTACTCGAGATACGCAGTATTTT	CASSLATRDTQYF
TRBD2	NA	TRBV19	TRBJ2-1	TGTGCCAGTAGTGAGGGGACTAGCGAATCCAATGAGCAGTTCTTC	CASSEGTSESNEQFF
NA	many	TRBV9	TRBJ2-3	TGTGCCAGCAGCCCGTTGGACGGGGGGCCAGGGGATACGCAGTATTTT	CASSPLDGGPGDTQYF
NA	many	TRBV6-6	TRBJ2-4	TGTGCCAGCAGTTACGACAGCAAAAACATTCAGTACTTC	CASSYDSKNIQYF
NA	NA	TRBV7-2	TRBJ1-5	TGTGCCAGCAGCTTAGCGGGGACGGCTCAGCCCCAGCATTTT	CASSLAGTAQPQHF
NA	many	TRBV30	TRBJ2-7	TGTGCCTGGAGTGTTGGTAACGAGCAGTACTTC	CAWSVGNEQYF
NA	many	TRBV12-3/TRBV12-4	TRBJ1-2	TGTGCCAGCAGTTTTCAGGGAGCAGGGCCCGCTCATGGCTACACCTTC	CASSFQGAGPAHGYTF
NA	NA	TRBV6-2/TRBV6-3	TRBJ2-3	TGTGCCAGCAGTTATCAAACTCGGGATACGCAGTATTTT	CASSYQTRDTQYF
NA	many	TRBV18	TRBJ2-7	TGTGCCAGCTCACCCCGGGACATGCGAAACGAGCAGTACTTC	CASSPRDMRNEQYF
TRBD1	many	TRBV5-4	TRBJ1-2	TGTGCCAGCAACGGACAGGGCGGTAACTATGGCTACACCTTC	CASNGQGGNYGYTF
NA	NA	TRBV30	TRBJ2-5	TGTGCCTGGAGTCGTGGGCAAGAGACCCAGTACTTC	CAWSRGQETQYF
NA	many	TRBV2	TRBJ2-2	TGTGCCAGCAGTGAGGCCTCAGCGAACACCGGGGAGCTGTTTTTT	CASSEASANTGELFF
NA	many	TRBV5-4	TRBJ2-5	TGTGCCAGCAGCTTTACTAGTTCAGAGACCCAGTACTTC	CASSFTSSETQYF
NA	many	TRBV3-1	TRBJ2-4	TGTGCCAGCAGCCAAGGGGGACGGTTAGCCAAAAACATTCAGTACTTC	CASSQGGRLAKNIQYF
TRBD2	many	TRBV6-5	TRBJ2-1	TGTGCCAGCAGTTCCGGGACTAGCGGCTACAATGAGCAGTTCTTC	CASSSGTSGYNEQFF
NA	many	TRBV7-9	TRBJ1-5	TGTGCCAGCAGCTTAGAGGTAGGGCAGGGCAATCAGCCCCAGCATTTT	CASSLEVGQGNQPQHF
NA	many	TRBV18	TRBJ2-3	TGTGCCAGCTCACCCACAGATACGCAGTATTTT	CASSPTDTQYF
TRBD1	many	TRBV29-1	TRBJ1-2	TGCAGCGTTGAACAGACAGGGGGAGTAAGTGGCTACACCTTC	CSVEQTGGVSGYTF
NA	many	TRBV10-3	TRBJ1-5	TGTGCCATCAGCCGGGCCTGGGGCAATCAGCCCCAGCATTTT	CAISRAWGNQPQHF
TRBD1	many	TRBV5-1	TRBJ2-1	TGCGCCAGCAGCAAGGGACAGTCCTACAATGAGCAGTTCTTC	CASSKGQSYNEQFF
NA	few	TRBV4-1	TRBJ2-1	TGCGCCAGCAGCCACGAGGGGATTTCCTACAATGAGCAGTTCTTC	CASSHEGISYNEQFF
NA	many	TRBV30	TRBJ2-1	TGTGCCTGGAGTATAGGAGCCTTCTCGGGGGGCCGCTACAATGAGCAGTTCTTC	CAWSIGAFSGGRYNEQFF
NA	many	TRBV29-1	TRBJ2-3	TGCAGCGTTGACAGGAGCACAGATACGCAGTATTTT	CSVDRSTDTQYF
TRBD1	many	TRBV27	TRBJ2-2	TGTGCCAGCAGTTTAACCGGGACAGGGCCCGGGGAGCTGTTTTTT	CASSLTGTGPGELFF
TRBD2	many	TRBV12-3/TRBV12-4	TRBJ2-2	TGTGCCAGCAGTGGGACTAGCGGATCGAACACCGGGGAGCTGTTTTTT	CASSGTSGSNTGELFF
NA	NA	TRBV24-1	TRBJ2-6	TGTGCCACCAGGGGGGACACCCCCTCCCTCTCTGGGGCCAACGTCCTGACTTTC	CATRGDTPSLSGANVLTF
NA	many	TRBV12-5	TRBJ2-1	TGTGCTAGTGGTTCCCGGATTGGCAGCCTTTCCTACAATGAGCAGTTCTTC	CASGSRIGSLSYNEQFF
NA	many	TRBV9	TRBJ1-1	TGTGCCAGCAGCGTCGGCCCAGACGCTGAAGCTTTCTTT	CASSVGPDAEAFF
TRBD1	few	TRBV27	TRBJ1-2	TGTGCCAGCAGCCGGACAGGCCCCTATGGCTACACCTTC	CASSRTGPYGYTF
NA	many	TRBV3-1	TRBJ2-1	TGTGCCAGCAGCCAAGAACAAGTTCGCAATGAGCAGTTCTTC	CASSQEQVRNEQFF
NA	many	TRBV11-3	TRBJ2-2	TGTGCCAGCAGCTTAGAGGCCGTGGGGACCGGGGAGCTGTTTTTT	CASSLEAVGTGELFF